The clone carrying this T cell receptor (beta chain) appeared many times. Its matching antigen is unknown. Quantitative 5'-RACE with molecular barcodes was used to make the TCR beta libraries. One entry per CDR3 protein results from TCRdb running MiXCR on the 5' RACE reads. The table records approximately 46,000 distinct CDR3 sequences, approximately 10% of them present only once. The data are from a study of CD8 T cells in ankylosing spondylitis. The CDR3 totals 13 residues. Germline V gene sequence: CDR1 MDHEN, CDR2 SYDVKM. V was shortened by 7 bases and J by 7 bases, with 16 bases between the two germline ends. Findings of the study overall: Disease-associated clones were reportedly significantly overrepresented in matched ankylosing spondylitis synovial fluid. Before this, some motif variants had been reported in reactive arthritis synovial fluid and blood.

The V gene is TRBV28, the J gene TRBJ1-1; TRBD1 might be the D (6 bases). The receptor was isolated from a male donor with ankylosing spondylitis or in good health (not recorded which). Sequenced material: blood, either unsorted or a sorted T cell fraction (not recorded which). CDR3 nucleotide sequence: TGTGCCAGCACCACCCAGGGGTTCGGTGAAGCTTTCTTT. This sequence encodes CASTTQGFGEAFF.